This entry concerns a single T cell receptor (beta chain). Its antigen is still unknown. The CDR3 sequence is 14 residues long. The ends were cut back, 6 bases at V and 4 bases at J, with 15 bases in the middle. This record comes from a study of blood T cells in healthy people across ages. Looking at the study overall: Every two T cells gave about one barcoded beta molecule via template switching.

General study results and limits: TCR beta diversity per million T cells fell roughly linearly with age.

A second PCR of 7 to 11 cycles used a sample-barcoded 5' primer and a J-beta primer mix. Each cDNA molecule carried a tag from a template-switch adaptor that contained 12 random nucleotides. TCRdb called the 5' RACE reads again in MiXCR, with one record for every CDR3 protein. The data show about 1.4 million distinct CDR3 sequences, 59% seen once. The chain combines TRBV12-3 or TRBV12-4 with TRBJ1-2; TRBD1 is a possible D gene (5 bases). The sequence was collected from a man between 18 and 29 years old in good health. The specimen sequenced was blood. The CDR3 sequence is CASRTDSFPYGYTF. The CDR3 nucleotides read TGTGCCAGCAGAACCGACAGTTTTCCCTATGGCTACACCTTC.